The rows below give T cell receptor beta chains drawn from one sample of a study of T cells in localized non-small cell lung cancer. Assay used: immunoSEQ multiplex PCR; TCRdb lists only in-frame clones, some missing. The table has around 20,000 clones, around 93% seen once. The sample in question was peripheral blood, obtained before any cancer treatment. The receptors were gathered from a woman aged 35 to 70 with stage I lung adenocarcinoma. CDR3s include the opening cysteine and the closing phenylalanine or tryptophan. Fields, in order: V gene, D gene, J gene, clone size, CDR3 protein, CDR3 DNA. The D gene is left open where the match is weak. Part of the rows lack a size; the others show once, few, many or a class for expanded clones.

TRBV6-6	-	TRBJ1-6	-	CASGIDQDNSPLHF	TGTGCCAGCGGTATAGACCAGGATAATTCACCCCTCCACTTT
TRBV6-6	-	TRBJ2-7	once	CASSSHYEQYF	TGTGCCAGCAGTTCTCATTACGAGCAGTACTTC
TRBV28	-	TRBJ2-7	-	CATGSSYEQYF	TGTGCGACAGGAAGCTCCTACGAGCAGTACTTC
TRBV6-5	-	TRBJ1-3	-	CASSLATGSGNTIYF	TGTGCCAGCAGCCTGGCTACAGGGTCCGGAAACACCATATATTTT
TRBV7-2	TRBD1	TRBJ2-1	-	CASSQPRGYNEQFF	TGTGCCAGCAGTCAACCCAGGGGGTACAATGAGCAGTTCTTC
TRBV29-1	-	TRBJ1-6	-	CSVEDQPADREYSPLHF	TGCAGCGTTGAAGACCAACCCGCCGACAGAGAGTATTCACCCCTCCACTTT
TRBV7-7	-	TRBJ2-2	-	CASSLQQPANTGELFF	TGTGCTAGCAGCTTGCAACAGCCCGCGAACACCGGGGAGCTGTTTTTT
TRBV15	TRBD2	TRBJ2-7	few	CATGTSGYEQYF	TGTGCCACTGGGACTAGCGGGTACGAGCAGTACTTC
TRBV27	-	TRBJ1-2	once	CASRPARQGGYGYTF	TGTGCCAGCAGACCCGCCCGGCAGGGAGGCTATGGCTACACCTTC
TRBV5-6	-	TRBJ1-1	-	CASSLGPGYTEAFF	TGTGCCAGCAGCTTGGGTCCAGGCTACACTGAAGCTTTCTTT
TRBV7-9	-	TRBJ1-4	-	CASSLYRVISGLTNEKLFF	TGTGCCAGCAGCTTATACAGGGTGATCTCTGGATTGACTAATGAAAAACTGTTTTTT
TRBV19	TRBD2	TRBJ2-1	-	CASSLAGATNEQFF	TGTGCCAGTAGTTTAGCGGGAGCCACAAATGAGCAGTTCTTC
TRBV11-3	-	TRBJ1-1	-	CASSFFENTEAFF	TGTGCCAGCAGCTTTTTTGAGAACACTGAAGCTTTCTTT
TRBV19	-	TRBJ2-1	-	CASSSLGRSNEQFF	TGTGCCAGTAGTTCCCTGGGACGGAGCAATGAGCAGTTCTTC
TRBV27	TRBD2	TRBJ2-7	-	CASSLLRAGGTYEQYF	TGTGCCAGCAGCCTTTTAAGGGCGGGAGGAACCTACGAGCAGTACTTC
TRBV6-4	-	TRBJ1-1	-	CASRGYTGNTEAFF	TGTGCCAGCAGGGGATATACAGGGAACACTGAAGCTTTCTTT
TRBV19	TRBD2	TRBJ2-7	-	CASSIPSSGSSYEQYF	TGTGCCAGTAGTATCCCCTCTAGCGGGAGTTCCTACGAGCAGTACTTC
TRBV6-1	-	TRBJ1-6	-	CASSYNSPLHF	TGTGCCAGCAGCTATAATTCACCCCTCCACTTT
TRBV9	TRBD2	TRBJ2-2	-	CASSPPGTTNTGELFF	TGTGCCAGCAGCCCCCCGGGGACTACGAACACCGGGGAGCTGTTTTTT
TRBV7-9	TRBD1	TRBJ1-1	-	CASSLATGRGPLNTEAFF	TGTGCCAGCAGCTTAGCAACGGGTAGGGGGCCCCTGAACACTGAAGCTTTCTTT
TRBV19	-	TRBJ2-1	-	CASSIPHGSDEQFF	TGTGCCAGTAGTATCCCCCACGGGAGCGATGAGCAGTTCTTC
TRBV7-9	-	TRBJ2-6	-	CASLLSGANVLTF	TGTGCCAGCCTTCTCTCTGGGGCCAACGTCCTGACTTTC
TRBV6-6	-	TRBJ2-2	-	CASSFESANTGELFF	TGTGCCAGCAGTTTCGAATCCGCGAACACCGGGGAGCTGTTTTTT
TRBV9	-	TRBJ1-3	-	CASSVIGEVSGNTIYF	TGTGCCAGCAGCGTTATTGGGGAAGTCTCTGGAAACACCATATATTTT
TRBV5-1	-	TRBJ1-1	-	CASGSTHPGNIEAFF	TGCGCCAGCGGATCGACCCACCCAGGGAATATTGAAGCTTTCTTT
TRBV27	TRBD1	TRBJ2-1	-	CASSTEGAYLYNEQFF	TGTGCCAGCAGTACCGAGGGGGCCTATCTCTACAATGAGCAGTTCTTC
TRBV5-1	-	TRBJ1-5	-	CASSFDGSNQPQHF	TGCGCCAGCAGCTTCGACGGGAGCAATCAGCCCCAGCATTTT
TRBV9	-	TRBJ1-2	-	CASSMDTSRNGYTF	TGTGCCAGCAGCATGGACACGAGTCGAAATGGCTACACCTTC
TRBV6-5	TRBD1	TRBJ1-2	-	CASSRDSDANYGYTF	TGTGCCAGCAGTCGGGACAGCGACGCTAACTATGGCTACACCTTC
TRBV28	-	TRBJ2-7	-	CASSSARPQQYF	TGTGCCAGCAGTTCGGCCCGTCCCCAGCAGTACTTC
TRBV7-2	-	TRBJ2-1	-	CASNPQADSSYNEQFF	TGTGCCAGCAATCCCCAAGCGGATAGCTCCTACAATGAGCAGTTCTTC
TRBV18	TRBD1	TRBJ1-5	-	CASSPDRGDQPQHF	TGTGCCAGCTCACCGGACAGGGGGGATCAGCCCCAGCATTTT
TRBV10-3	-	TRBJ2-3	-	CAISEAVGSTDTQYF	TGTGCCATCAGTGAGGCGGTGGGTAGCACAGATACGCAGTATTTT
TRBV5-1	-	TRBJ2-3	-	CASTAGESTDTQYF	TGCGCCAGCACGGCCGGCGAGAGCACAGATACGCAGTATTTT
TRBV5-6	-	TRBJ2-5	-	CASSLRETQYF	TGTGCCAGCAGCTTGAGAGAGACCCAGTACTTC
TRBV19	TRBD2	TRBJ2-5	-	CASSIVQAGGETQYF	TGTGCCAGTAGTATAGTCCAAGCGGGAGGAGAGACCCAGTACTTC
TRBV30	-	TRBJ1-3	-	CAWSVSGNTIYF	TGTGCCTGGAGTGTAAGTGGAAACACCATATATTTT
TRBV30	TRBD1	TRBJ1-3	-	CAWSGQGASSGNTIYF	TGTGCCTGGAGTGGACAGGGGGCCTCCTCTGGAAACACCATATATTTT
TRBV7-8	TRBD1	TRBJ1-5	few	CASSNDRENQPQHF	TGTGCCAGCAGCAACGACAGGGAGAATCAGCCCCAGCATTTT
TRBV6-5	-	TRBJ2-7	-	CASSYNYEQYF	TGTGCCAGCAGTTACAACTACGAGCAGTACTTC
TRBV2	-	TRBJ1-1	-	CASSELQAEAFF	TGTGCCAGCAGTGAACTGCAGGCTGAAGCTTTCTTT
TRBV27	-	TRBJ2-1	-	CASSRRVYNEQFF	TGTGCCAGCAGTAGGCGGGTGTACAATGAGCAGTTCTTC
TRBV18	TRBD1	TRBJ1-1	-	CASLAGQENTEAFF	TGTGCCAGCTTAGCGGGACAGGAAAACACTGAAGCTTTCTTT
TRBV28	-	TRBJ2-5	-	CASSPRGRVYETQYF	TGTGCCAGCAGTCCCCGGGGCAGGGTTTATGAGACCCAGTACTTC
TRBV6-5	-	TRBJ1-1	-	CASSSPRMGGYAEAFF	TGTGCCAGCAGTTCTCCCCGGATGGGGGGCTACGCTGAAGCTTTCTTT
TRBV5-1	-	TRBJ2-1	-	CASSPGSFVQSSYNEQFF	TGCGCCAGCAGCCCCGGAAGTTTCGTCCAGAGCTCCTACAATGAGCAGTTCTTC
TRBV25-1	-	TRBJ1-4	-	CASSDHTETNEKLFF	TGTGCCAGCAGTGACCACACAGAGACTAATGAAAAACTGTTTTTT
TRBV4-1	TRBD1	TRBJ1-4	-	CASSQGGRGQKLFF	TGCGCCAGCAGCCAAGGGGGGAGGGGGCAAAAACTGTTTTTT
TRBV13	-	TRBJ1-1	-	CASSFRSTEAFF	TGTGCCAGCAGCTTCCGGTCCACTGAAGCTTTCTTT